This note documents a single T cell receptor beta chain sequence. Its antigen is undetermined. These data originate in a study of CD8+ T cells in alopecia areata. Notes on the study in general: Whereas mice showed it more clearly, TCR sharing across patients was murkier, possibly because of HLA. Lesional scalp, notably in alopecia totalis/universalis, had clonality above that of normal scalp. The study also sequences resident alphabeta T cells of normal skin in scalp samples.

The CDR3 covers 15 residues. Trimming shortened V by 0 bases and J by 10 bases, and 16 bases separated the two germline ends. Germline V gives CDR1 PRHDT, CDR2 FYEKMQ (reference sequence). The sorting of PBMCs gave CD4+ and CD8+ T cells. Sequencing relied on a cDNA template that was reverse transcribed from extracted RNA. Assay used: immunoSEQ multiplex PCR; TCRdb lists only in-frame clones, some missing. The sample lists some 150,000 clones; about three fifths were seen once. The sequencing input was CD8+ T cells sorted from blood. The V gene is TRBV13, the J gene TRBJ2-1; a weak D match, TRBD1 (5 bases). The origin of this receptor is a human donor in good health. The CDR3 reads CASSLGGHRFGEQFF. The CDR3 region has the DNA TGTGCCAGCAGCTTAGGTGGGCACAGGTTTGGGGAGCAGTTCTTC.